The rows below give T cell receptor beta chains drawn from one sample of a study of cytomegalovirus exposure and HLA in healthy donors. Method: immunoSEQ multiplex PCR; TCRdb's copy keeps in-frame clones and lacks some. Of some 150,000 clones in the sample, roughly 76% were seen once. Sequences were obtained from PBMCs. Receptor source: a woman in her 30s in good health and CMV-seronegative. CDR3s include the opening cysteine and the closing phenylalanine or tryptophan. The D gene is left open where the match is weak. Part of the rows lack a size; the others show once, few, many or a class for expanded clones.

V: TRBV6-1; D: TRBD2; J: TRBJ2-7; size: .; CDR3: CASSDWGGSYEQYF; DNA: TGTGCCAGCAGCGACTGGGGGGGATCCTACGAGCAGTACTTC
V: TRBV4-2; D: .; J: TRBJ2-2; size: .; CDR3: CASSQDFRANTGELFF; DNA: TGTGCCAGCAGCCAAGATTTCCGGGCGAACACCGGGGAGCTGTTTTTT
V: TRBV7-9; D: TRBD2; J: TRBJ2-1; size: .; CDR3: CSSSPGLAGVNNEQFF; DNA: TGTTCCAGCAGCCCGGGACTAGCGGGGGTTAACAATGAGCAGTTCTTC
V: TRBV18; D: TRBD1; J: TRBJ1-1; size: .; CDR3: CASSLGQGDFTEAFF; DNA: TGTGCCAGCTCACTCGGACAGGGAGACTTTACTGAAGCTTTCTTT
V: TRBV28; D: .; J: TRBJ2-7; size: once; CDR3: CASSLVGVEQYF; DNA: TGTGCCAGCAGTTTAGTCGGGGTAGAGCAGTACTTC
V: TRBV5-6; D: .; J: TRBJ1-3; size: .; CDR3: CASSFRGGNTIYF; DNA: TGTGCCAGCAGCTTCAGGGGTGGAAACACCATATATTTT
V: TRBV21-1; D: .; J: TRBJ1-2; size: .; CDR3: CASNLPTGPAGGGYTF; DNA: TGTGCCAGCAACCTCCCTACCGGCCCCGCCGGCGGTGGCTACACCTTC
V: TRBV5-1; D: .; J: TRBJ2-7; size: .; CDR3: CASSPGTGETTYEQYF; DNA: TGCGCCAGCAGCCCCGGGACGGGAGAGACCACCTACGAGCAGTACTTC
V: TRBV6-1; D: TRBD1; J: TRBJ2-5; size: once; CDR3: CASSRDRVVTETQYF; DNA: TGTGCCAGCAGCCGGGACAGGGTGGTCACCGAGACCCAGTACTTC
V: TRBV7-2; D: TRBD1; J: TRBJ1-5; size: .; CDR3: CASSLPGGYQPQHF; DNA: TGTGCCAGCAGCTTACCAGGGGGCTATCAGCCCCAGCATTTT
V: TRBV28; D: TRBD1; J: TRBJ2-1; size: .; CDR3: CASSPPHSRDRGSYNEQFF; DNA: TGTGCCAGCAGTCCCCCACACTCCAGGGACAGGGGCTCCTACAATGAGCAGTTCTTC
V: TRBV7-2; D: TRBD2; J: TRBJ2-7; size: .; CDR3: CASSFVAGLAGGNEQYF; DNA: TGTGCCAGCAGCTTCGTGGCGGGACTAGCGGGAGGTAACGAGCAGTACTTC
V: TRBV19; D: TRBD1; J: TRBJ1-4; size: .; CDR3: CASSWGQGASAEKLFF; DNA: TGTGCCAGTAGTTGGGGACAGGGGGCGTCGGCTGAAAAACTGTTTTTT
V: TRBV5-6; D: TRBD1; J: TRBJ2-1; size: .; CDR3: CASILTGNNEQFF; DNA: TGTGCCAGCATCTTGACAGGGAACAATGAGCAGTTCTTC
V: TRBV11-2; D: TRBD2; J: TRBJ2-7; size: .; CDR3: CASSFLAGGTYEQYF; DNA: TGTGCCAGCAGCTTTCTAGCGGGAGGGACCTACGAGCAGTACTTC
V: TRBV29-1; D: TRBD2; J: TRBJ2-5; size: few; CDR3: CSVTSGQETQYF; DNA: TGCAGCGTGACTAGCGGCCAAGAGACCCAGTACTTC
V: TRBV19; D: TRBD1; J: TRBJ1-1; size: .; CDR3: CASSLGQGGTEAFF; DNA: TGTGCCAGTAGCCTGGGACAGGGTGGAACTGAAGCTTTCTTT
V: TRBV19; D: TRBD1; J: TRBJ2-7; size: .; CDR3: CASSNLGQGASYEQYF; DNA: TGTGCCAGTAGTAATTTGGGACAGGGGGCGTCCTACGAGCAGTACTTC
V: TRBV27; D: TRBD1; J: TRBJ1-1; size: .; CDR3: CASSLSWTGGMAFF; DNA: TGTGCCAGCAGTTTATCGTGGACAGGGGGCATGGCTTTCTTT
V: TRBV4-2; D: .; J: TRBJ2-5; size: once; CDR3: CASSQGAEQETQYF; DNA: TGTGCCAGCAGCCAAGGGGCAGAACAAGAGACCCAGTACTTC
V: TRBV28; D: .; J: TRBJ2-5; size: .; CDR3: CASSSQARDQETQYF; DNA: TGTGCCAGCAGTTCACAAGCGCGGGATCAAGAGACCCAGTACTTC
V: TRBV30; D: .; J: TRBJ1-1; size: .; CDR3: CAWSVLAAAPSRAFF; DNA: TGTGCCTGGAGTGTACTGGCGGCCGCTCCCTCAAGAGCTTTCTTT
V: TRBV9; D: .; J: TRBJ2-6; size: .; CDR3: CASSVLSSTGGANVLTF; DNA: TGTGCCAGCAGCGTTCTCTCCAGCACGGGGGGGGCCAACGTCCTGACTTTC
V: TRBV29-1; D: TRBD1; J: TRBJ2-3; size: .; CDR3: CSVEEAQGSPDTQYF; DNA: TGCAGCGTTGAAGAGGCACAGGGGAGCCCAGATACGCAGTATTTT